The text below deals with one TCR beta chain. The sample comes from a study of blood T cell repertoires in COVID-19. Study at large: The United States, Italy and Spain were the sources of the acute and convalescent COVID-19 samples. T cells, B-cell-depleted T cells, or PBMCs supplied cDNA or gDNA.

The germline V gene has CDR1 MNHEY and CDR2 SVGEGT. The CDR3 loop spans 12 amino acids. Between the trimmed V and J ends, which lost 6 bases and 1 base, there was a span of 6 bases. As handled by the study authors: Using reference gene primer amplification, nucleated cell counts were estimated. Produced via immunoSEQ multiplex PCR; TCRdb's table is partial and in-frame only. V and J calls and clone size are given by that table; D and trimming were obtained from the DNA. The table shows around 310,000 clones, with approximately 87% occurring only once. The receptor's source is a woman in her forties or fifties with active or convalescent COVID-19. Sequencing was performed on peripheral blood. V is TRBV6-2 or TRBV6-3 and J is TRBJ1-1; D is undetermined. This chain's CDR3 is CASSLRNTEAFF. The CDR3 DNA sequence: TGTGCCAGCAGCCTCAGGAACACTGAAGCTTTCTTT.